This is a list of T cell receptor beta chains from one sample in a study of T cells in Graves' hyperthyroidism and ophthalmopathy. Each CDR3 protein gets one entry after TCRdb re-called the multiplex PCR reads with MiXCR. The sample shows around 380,000 distinct CDR3 sequences, roughly 14% of them seen only once. The specimen sequenced was blood. These receptors were obtained from a man aged 25 to 40 with Graves' hyperthyroidism that later progressed to Graves' ophthalmopathy. Each CDR3 is given with its conserved first and last residue. Each record gives: J gene, V gene, CDR3 protein.

J: TRBJ2-1
V: TRBV10-2
CDR3: CASRADRAYNEQFF

J: TRBJ1-5
V: TRBV28
CDR3: CASSFTGLNQPQHF

J: TRBJ1-1
V: TRBV4-1
CDR3: CASSQEIGLNTEAFF

J: TRBJ2-3
V: TRBV3-1
CDR3: CASSQEGRADTQYF

J: TRBJ2-7
V: TRBV20-1
CDR3: CSARDGPGGSYEQYF

J: TRBJ2-1
V: TRBV9
CDR3: CASSALDEGGEQFF

J: TRBJ2-7
V: TRBV11-3
CDR3: CASSLGGRGWIEQYF

J: TRBJ2-1
V: TRBV20-1
CDR3: CSAGDYNEQFF

J: TRBJ1-1
V: TRBV2
CDR3: CASRGTGTLNTEAFF

J: TRBJ2-3
V: TRBV4-1
CDR3: CASSPFAGAADTQYF

J: TRBJ1-5
V: TRBV4-2
CDR3: CASSQAIGINQPQHF

J: TRBJ1-4
V: TRBV10-3
CDR3: CAARQGANEKLFF

J: TRBJ2-1
V: TRBV20-1
CDR3: CSAREPEAGGWNEQFF

J: TRBJ1-2
V: TRBV5-6
CDR3: CASSLAPGTANYGYTF

J: TRBJ1-1
V: TRBV29-1
CDR3: CSVEDGRDTEAFF

J: TRBJ2-7
V: TRBV30
CDR3: CAWSVNGGWFYEQYF

J: TRBJ2-3
V: TRBV12-3/TRBV12-4
CDR3: CASSLTDTQYF

J: TRBJ2-7
V: TRBV20-1
CDR3: CSALVPGGLPYEQYF

J: TRBJ2-2
V: TRBV3-1
CDR3: CASSQEAPITGELFF

J: TRBJ2-2
V: TRBV5-1
CDR3: CASNLGRVRTGELFF

J: TRBJ1-1
V: TRBV14
CDR3: CASSQVMDTEAFF

J: TRBJ1-5
V: TRBV7-8
CDR3: CASSLVQGFSSNQPQHF

J: TRBJ1-4
V: TRBV4-1
CDR3: CASSQGDRGGEKLFF

J: TRBJ1-2
V: TRBV6-1
CDR3: CASKGQGADGYTF

J: TRBJ1-3
V: TRBV19
CDR3: CASSNPGTIGNTIYF

J: TRBJ1-6
V: TRBV6-1
CDR3: CASADQTVYNSPLHF

J: TRBJ1-5
V: TRBV20-1
CDR3: CSARDLRIHSNQPQHF

J: TRBJ1-2
V: TRBV6-2/TRBV6-3
CDR3: CASSQGMGYGYTF

J: TRBJ1-2
V: TRBV18
CDR3: CASSPGTVYGYTF

J: TRBJ1-2
V: TRBV5-1
CDR3: CASSTDRGHNYGYTF

J: TRBJ2-1
V: TRBV20-1
CDR3: CSARDPGLAPYNEQFF

J: TRBJ1-1
V: TRBV2
CDR3: CASSERGRSTEAFF

J: TRBJ1-5
V: TRBV7-9
CDR3: CASSRGTEPDQPQHF

J: TRBJ2-1
V: TRBV27
CDR3: CASSLMRGRNEQFF

J: TRBJ2-7
V: TRBV20-1
CDR3: CSARELASSYEQYF

J: TRBJ2-7
V: TRBV18
CDR3: CAGSPRTGAYEQYF

J: TRBJ1-2
V: TRBV20-1
CDR3: CSAYDRGGGYTF

J: TRBJ2-2
V: TRBV13
CDR3: CASRTTGFNTGELFF

J: TRBJ1-5
V: TRBV30
CDR3: CAWSPTGGEISNQPQHF

J: TRBJ2-1
V: TRBV20-1
CDR3: CSARDTGTLPTSYNEQFF

J: TRBJ1-2
V: TRBV7-9
CDR3: CASSQHPGGALGYTF

J: TRBJ2-1
V: TRBV7-9
CDR3: CASSSLDRYNEQFF

J: TRBJ2-1
V: TRBV27
CDR3: CASTKDRASYNEQFF

J: TRBJ2-7
V: TRBV28
CDR3: CASSPLAAPYEQYF

J: TRBJ2-1
V: TRBV5-1
CDR3: CASKEGGGYNEQFF

J: TRBJ1-2
V: TRBV7-8
CDR3: CASSFSSYGYTF

J: TRBJ2-7
V: TRBV6-1
CDR3: CASSLGTGALEQYF